This T cell receptor beta chain comes out of a study of T cell changes during pregnancy in multiple sclerosis. The method was immunoSEQ multiplex PCR; TCRdb's version includes in-frame clones alone and lacks a portion of them. The sample has approximately 110,000 clones, around 90% seen once. This CDR3 is 14 amino acids long. V dropped 9 bases and J dropped 6; count of bases not matched to a gene: 9. Germline-derived CDR1 and CDR2 are SNHLY and FYNNEI. This receptor was identified in a female donor with multiple sclerosis, enrolled in a pregnancy study. Sequenced material: peripheral blood, taken in the third trimester of pregnancy. The gene calls are TRBV2 and TRBJ2-1; 9 nucleotides align to TRBD2. The CDR3 region is CASTGTRGGNEQFF. Written as DNA, the CDR3 is TGTGCCAGTACAGGGACGCGGGGGGGCAATGAGCAGTTCTTC.